A single sample is the source of the 5 T cell receptor beta chains below, sequenced in a study of STAT5B mutations in CD4+ large granular lymphocyte leukemia. Only in-frame clones appear in the TCRdb table, and some are missing; sequencing was by immunoSEQ multiplex PCR. The top ten hold 0.29% of the sample, which has tens of thousands of clones, 74% seen once. Sequencing was carried out using CD4+ T cells from blood buffy coats. The receptors shown here come from a human donor in good health.

This chain uses TRBV5-3 with TRBJ1-4, with TRBD1 identical over 10 bases. TRBV5-3 falls under the ORF class, with uncertain function. V shed 8 bases, J shed 0 bases, and the junction held 7 bases outside the gene matches. The CDR3 totals 16 residues. The CDR3 coding sequence is TGTGCCAGGCCCGGGACAGGGGTTCCAACTAATGAAAAACTGTTTTTT. Residues: CARPGTGVPTNEKLFF.

This chain uses TRBV9 with TRBJ2-2; maybe TRBD1 (6 bases). V lost 3 bases and J lost 1, with 10 bases in between. The CDR3 contains 15 residues. Looked up from germline, CDR1 is SGDLS and CDR2 is YYNGEE. The CDR3 here is CASSATGQNTGELFF. The CDR3 region has the DNA TGTGCCAGCAGCGCTACGGGACAGAACACCGGGGAGCTGTTTTTT.

V is TRBV7-2 and J is TRBJ2-5, with a weak D call TRBD2 (6 bases). The V gene lost 3 bases and the J gene lost 5 bases, with 13 bases spanning the gap. Germline V CDR1 and CDR2: SGHTA, FQGNSA. CDR3 length equals 14 residues. CDR3 nucleotide sequence: TGTGCCAGCAGCTTTGGAGGGTCCCGGGAGACCCAGTACTTC. It codes for CASSFGGSRETQYF.

This sequence joins TRBV4-3 and TRBJ2-1, with D maybe TRBD2 (6 bases). From germline, CDR1 is LGHNA and CDR2 YSLEER. The CDR3 extends over 20 amino acids. V was shortened by 1 base and J by 0 bases, with 22 bases between the two germline ends. CDR3 nucleotides: TGCGCCAGCAGCCAAGTATTCTCAGCGGGCACAACCAGCTCCTACAATGAGCAGTTCTTC. Translating it yields CASSQVFSAGTTSSYNEQFF.

V and J are TRBV5-6 and TRBJ2-6; TRBD2 might be the D (6 bases). Germline V CDR1 and CDR2: SGHDT, YYEEEE. Trimming took 2 bases from V and 1 from J, leaving 7 bases between them. The CDR3 runs 15 residues. CDR3 coding DNA: TGTGCCAGCAGCTTCGGGGGTTCTGGGGCCAACGTCCTGACTTTC. It translates to CASSFGGSGANVLTF.